The 15 T cell receptor beta chains in this list originate from one sample, sequenced in a study of PD-1 blockade in classical Hodgkin lymphoma. Sequencing used immunoSEQ multiplex PCR; TCRdb keeps in-frame clones, though not all of them. Among around 43,000 clones listed, approximately 91% were seen once. The sample's time point: newly diagnosed, previously untreated cHL patient sample. The sample was peripheral blood mononuclear cells (PBMCs). The receptors stem from a human donor with classical Hodgkin lymphoma.

The chain couples TRBV2 to TRBJ2-3; 9 positions match TRBD1. Germline CDR1 and CDR2: SNHLY and FYNNEI. This CDR3 region has 11 residues. Germline trimming cut 8 bases from V and 10 bases from J; bases unmatched to any gene: 4. The CDR3: CASGGQGPQYF. DNA for the CDR3: TGTGCCAGCGGGGGACAGGGTCCGCAGTATTTT.

The V call is TRBV6-6, the J call TRBJ2-2; 8 bases match TRBD1. This CDR3 spans 15 amino acids. Unmatched junction bases numbered 6, after V lost 6 bases and J lost 3 bases. Germline V gene lookup returns CDR1 MNHNY and CDR2 SVGAGI (reference sequence). The CDR3 DNA follows: TGTGCCAGCAGACCAGGGGGCTCATACACCGGGGAGCTGTTTTTT. It is translated as CASRPGGSYTGELFF.

This clone showed up just a few times. This rearrangement joins TRBV6-1 to TRBJ2-1; D may be TRBD2 (7 bases). The CDR3 runs to 14 residues. The V gene's germline CDR1 is MNHNS and CDR2 SASEGT. Trimming removed 7 bases from V and 8 bases from J, with 18 bases in between. In DNA, the CDR3 is TGTGCCAGCACGGGGGGCGGGAGCTCGGATGAGCAGTTCTTC. Protein sequence: CASTGGGSSDEQFF.

This chain uses TRBV2 with TRBJ1-2; 9 nucleotides line up with TRBD1. This CDR3 has 13 amino acids. The germline V gene has CDR1 SNHLY and CDR2 FYNNEI. Trimming removed 8 bases from V and 4 bases from J; junction bases left unmatched: 5. The CDR3 bases are TGTGCCAGCGAGGACAGGGGCCCCTATGGCTACACCTTC. Its translation is CASEDRGPYGYTF.

Notes on this clone: This specimen includes other DNA sequences encoding the same CDR3. This rearrangement joins TRBV5-1 to TRBJ1-5; 9 positions match TRBD1. V was pared by 4 bases and J by 4 bases, with 3 bases of the junction left unmatched. The CDR3 extends over 14 amino acids. Germline V lookup: CDR1 SGHRS, CDR2 YFSETQ. Written as DNA, the CDR3 is TGCGCCAGCAGCCCCGGGACAGGGAATCAGCCCCAGCATTTT. This encodes CASSPGTGNQPQHF. The entire variable domain, with the rest obtained from reference TRBV5-1 and TRBJ1-5, is as follows: KAGVTQTPRYLIKTRGQQVTLSCSPISGHRSVSWYQQTPGQGLQFLFEYFSETQRNKGNFPGRFSGRQFSNSRSEMNVSTLELGDSALYLCASSPGTGNQPQHFGDGTRLSIL.

CDR3 residues: CASSELRVGLGHSNQPQHF. The DNA for the CDR3 is TGCGCCAGCAGTGAACTACGGGTGGGGTTGGGGCATAGCAATCAGCCCCAGCATTTT. The rearrangement joins TRBV10-2 to TRBJ1-5, with D possibly being TRBD1 (5 bases). Germline V lookup: CDR1 WSHSY, CDR2 SAAADI. The CDR3 totals 19 residues. V shed 3 bases and J shed 0 bases, with 21 bases lying between them.

The chain employs TRBV27 and TRBJ1-4; D possibly corresponds to TRBD1 (5 bases). The ends were cut back, 2 bases at V and 8 bases at J, with 12 bases in the middle. The CDR3 length is 14 residues. CDR1 MNHEY and CDR2 SMNVEV come from the germline V gene (reference sequence). The CDR3 DNA follows: TGTGCCAGCAGTTTACGGGGACTCGCGGAAAAACTGTTTTTT. It yields the protein CASSLRGLAEKLFF. Combining the CDR3 with reference TRBV27 and TRBJ1-4 gives the whole variable domain EAQVTQNPRYLITVTGKKLTVTCSQNMNHEYMSWYRQDPGLGLRQIYYSMNVEVTDKGDVPEGYKVSRKEKRNFPLILESPSPNQTSLYFCASSLRGLAEKLFFGSGTQLSVL.

J is TRBJ2-3 and V is TRBV25-1, with TRBD2 matching 8 bases. The CDR3 runs 17 residues. V gave up 1 base and J gave up 11 bases; unmatched junction bases: 17. Germline V gene sequence: CDR1 MGHDK, CDR2 SYGVNS. The CDR3 region is CASSEFSRVGRDSEQYF. CDR3 sequence (DNA): TGTGCCAGCAGTGAATTTAGTCGAGTCGGGAGGGATTCCGAGCAGTATTTT.

The CDR3 protein is CASSSLRGPRGYTF. The CDR3 coding sequence is TGTGCCAGCAGCTCCCTGAGAGGGCCCCGGGGCTACACCTTC. The chain combines TRBV7-9 with TRBJ1-2; unclear D gene. There are 14 residues in the CDR3. CDR1 and CDR2 (germline): SEHNR, FQNEAQ (reference sequence). V dropped 4 bases and J dropped 8 bases, with 17 bases sitting between them.

This clone turned up a few times. Its ends do not fully match the called genes, so a read error is possible. The chain links TRBV4-1 to TRBJ1-1, with D maybe TRBD1 (6 bases). This CDR3 has 15 amino acids. Germline V lookup: CDR1 MGHRA, CDR2 YSYEKL. Here the CDR3 DNA reads TGTGCCAGCAGCGGGACACAGGGATGGTACACTGAAGCTTTCTTT. It specifies CASSGTQGWYTEAFF.

This rearrangement joins TRBV5-1 to TRBJ2-7; the match to TRBD2 covers 15 bases. CDR1 and CDR2 (germline): SGHRS, YFSETQ. This CDR3 region has 16 residues. J gave up 2 bases and V 0 bases, and 0 bases lay outside the gene matches. CDR3 DNA sequence: TGCGCCAGCAGCTTGGGGACTAGCGGGAGGGCCTACGAGCAGTACTTC. Residues: CASSLGTSGRAYEQYF.

CDR3 DNA: TGTGCCAGCAGTTTACAGAATAATTCACCCCTCCACTTT. It yields the protein CASSLQNNSPLHF. The chain recombines TRBV28 with TRBJ1-6; D is unresolved. Germline assignment: CDR1 MDHEN and CDR2 SYDVKM. V lost 2 bases, J lost 5 bases, and 4 bases lay in between. This CDR3 region has 13 residues. Using reference TRBV28 and TRBJ1-6 for the parts outside the CDR3, the full variable domain is DVKVTQSSRYLVKRTGEKVFLECVQDMDHENMFWYRQDPGLGLRLIYFSYDVKMKEKGDIPEGYSVSREKKERFSLILESASTNQTSMYLCASSLQNNSPLHFGNGTRLTVT.

This chain connects TRBV6-5 to TRBJ1-6; TRBD1 might be the D (5 bases). Trimming took 0 bases from V and 6 from J, leaving 9 bases between them. Germline CDR1 and CDR2: MNHEY and SVGAGI. This CDR3 is built from 15 residues. CDR3 loop: CASSYSIRGNSPLHF. DNA of the CDR3: TGTGCCAGCAGTTACTCGATAAGGGGTAATTCACCCCTCCACTTT.

The gene calls are TRBV12-5 and TRBJ1-5; possible D gene TRBD1, 5 bases. Per germline, CDR1 LGHNT and CDR2 FRNRAP. CDR3 length: 13 residues. Trimming took 8 bases from V and 4 from J, leaving 12 bases between them. The CDR3 here is CASRRGGNQPQHF. The CDR3 nucleotides read TGTGCTAGTCGCCGGGGCGGGAATCAGCCCCAGCATTTT.

The table lists this clone with a count of one. This rearrangement joins TRBV2 to TRBJ1-5; D call uncertain. Trimming left V 0 bases short and J 6 bases short, with 6 bases between. Germline values: CDR1 SNHLY, CDR2 FYNNEI. The CDR3 spans 13 residues. The chain's CDR3 is CASSEASLQPQHF. CDR3 in DNA: TGTGCCAGCAGTGAAGCGTCCCTTCAGCCCCAGCATTTT.